This T cell receptor beta chain was observed in a study of identical twins (dated by TCRdb to about 2016). The study in broad terms: The study deep-sequenced TCR alpha and beta repertoires from monozygotic twins, unrelated adults of various ages and cord blood to test whether fetal clonotypes persist. To rule out contamination, replicate twin experiments were performed at different times with different library preparation protocols.

About this clonotype: Its cognate antigen has yet to be identified. Base quality data are lacking; no much larger clone is found one base away.

Broad study findings and their caveats: Compared with coincidental sharing between unrelated individuals, out-of-frame TCR alpha sequences shared between twins showed an excess of sequences with low generation probability. In monozygotic twins, out-of-frame TCR alpha sharing was systematically underestimated by recombination models, although the models agreed with sharing between unrelated individuals. Fewer insertions were carried by abundant cord blood beta clonotypes; a weaker similar trend was observed in young adult naive repertoires, while no such trend was observed in memory repertoires. Because the same donors could not be followed over many years, conclusions were based on cross-sectional statistical analysis. The excess sharing between twins in beta out-of-frame sequences was weaker because fewer shared sequences reduced the signal-to-noise ratio. Zero-insertion analyses could be partly confounded by invariant T cells such as MAIT and iNKT, although diverse VJ usage argued against such confounding for most clonotypes.

The CDR3 measures 14 amino acids from cysteine to phenylalanine. Kept here is only the CDR3 DNA, which spans 42 bases and is read in frame from base 1. CDR1 and CDR2, looked up from the germline V gene, are SGHVS and FQNEAQ. Trimmed from V: 4 bases; trimmed from J: 3 bases; junction bases lacking a gene match: 4. Library preparation was by 5' RACE. Reads for this sample came from an Illumina HiSeq 2000. A universal primer binding site was introduced by template switching, and a unique molecular identifier was present in the final cDNA, enabling accurate counting of TCR cDNA molecules. First-strand cDNA for TCR alpha and beta chains was synthesized from specific primers in the conserved constant-segment region. To control for contamination, each cDNA library was double barcoded with a SMART-Mk sample barcode plus Illumina barcodes. Two successive PCR steps introduced TruSeq adapter sequences along with Illumina sample barcodes. TCR alpha and beta cDNA libraries were sequenced on the Illumina HiSeq platform with custom primers. In the source study's methods: MiGEC was used to process raw reads and extract unique molecular identifiers, and MiXCR was used to find CDR3 positions. Recombination models were inferred per individual with the repgenHMM and IGoR tools using an EM algorithm. Shared clonotypes were analyzed with the tcR package in R, and sharing was normalized by the product of cloneset sizes. Out-of-frame nonproductive sequences were analyzed to study raw recombination free of thymic and clonal selection effects. TCRdb reworked the public reads: Q25 trimming with fastp, MiXCR clone assembly, productive beta chains retained. Entries are consolidated by CDR3 protein sequence, retaining the most common genes and DNA. In this record, the V and J calls reflect TCRdb's handling and not the investigators' own analysis. This sample has under 500,000 distinct CDR3 sequences in its table, and 13% to 15% of those were observed once. The ten largest clones add up to 0.8% to 1% of the sample.

Every donor in the study was a healthy Caucasian. Three pairs of female monozygotic twins, all aged about 18 to 30 years, made up the twin cohort. Positive isolation kits from Invitrogen were used to isolate the CD4+ and CD8+ T cell populations. The data were also submitted as part of a second study, on yellow fever vaccine responses in identical twins. That second report states: The authors reported that the T cell response to vaccination in identical twins appeared partly convergent and partly personalized. In the study, vaccine-responding T cell clones were precisely tracked in identical twins.

This receptor was taken from a woman younger than 35 in good health. The sequenced sample was CD4+ T cells sorted from blood. The sequence is built from TRBV7-8 and TRBJ1-1; TRBD1 matches 8 bases in the middle. In nucleotide form, the sequence is TGTGCCAGCAGCTCCCCGGACAGGGACACTGAAGCTTTCTTT. This sequence encodes CASSSPDRDTEAFF.